This T cell receptor (beta chain) was identified in a study of blood T cells in healthy people across ages (dated by TCRdb to the mid-2010s). For the study in its entirety: In model experiments, template switching captured about one uniquely barcoded TCR beta cDNA molecule for every two T cells. To avoid experimental bias, donors of different ages were distributed randomly across sequencing lanes. The study analyzed two additional independent replicas of 1 million unique cDNA reads from the same blood draw for two donors, one aged 18 to 30 and one aged 80 or older. The donors were divided into four age groups: young (average around 17 years), middle-aged (about 40), aged (under 70) and long-lived (around 80). Using deep sequencing normalized with unique cDNA molecular identifiers, the study measured how TCR beta repertoire diversity changes with age. Study-wide conclusions, independent of this receptor: Estimates of total diversity from one million sequenced T cells were regarded as lower bounds and underestimates. Since profiling was done on bulk unsorted PBMCs, naive and antigen-experienced compartments could not be conclusively compared. The long-lived group showed more naive CD4+ T cells, fewer expanded clones and increased TCR diversity than the aged group, suggesting age selection. As age increased, observed TCR beta diversity per million T cells dropped in a roughly linear way, and a significant reduction was already evident by age around 41. A strong correlation was found between observed TCR beta diversity and the percentage of naive T cells measured by flow cytometry. Because donor CMV infection status was unknown, age-related changes in expanded clonotypes were potentially confounded.

This clonotype has more than one count but fewer than ten. Its recognized antigen is unknown. One base away there is no much larger clone; base qualities are not given. Libraries came from 5' RACE. Sequencing relied on an Illumina HiSeq 2500. The second PCR ran for roughly 6 to 11 cycles and used a J-beta primer mix along with a sample-barcoded 5' primer. A unique molecular identifier was introduced onto each TCR beta cDNA molecule by a template-switch 5' adaptor carrying 12 random nucleotides. Each sample yielded at least 3 million CDR3-containing paired-end reads. First-strand cDNA synthesis was performed from all RNA using the Mint cDNA synthesis kit, with priming by a TRBC-specific oligonucleotide. Following uracil-DNA glycosylase treatment, a first 18-cycle PCR with universal primers M1SS and BC2_uni_R was performed on all cDNA. As for how the authors treated the data: For normalization, 1 million high-quality reads, each with a distinct molecular identifier, were randomly selected from each sample. Reads sharing molecular identifiers were discarded rather than binned into consensus sequences. MiTCR, with a Q25 quality threshold and the strictest error-elimination algorithm, was used for CDR3 identification, clonotype clustering and error correction. A nonparametric unseen species model using Euler transformation provided a lower-bound estimate of total TCR beta diversity. Through fastp at Q25 and MiXCR, TCRdb rebuilt clones from the public reads, retaining in-frame beta chains. Each entry is one CDR3 protein sequence, shown with its most common DNA and genes. In this record, the V and J calls reflect TCRdb's handling and not the investigators' own analysis. A total of 1.5 million or so distinct CDR3 sequences appear in this sample, roughly 40% of them only once. The ten largest make up under 8% of the sample.

Donors were approximately 42 systemically healthy Caucasian individuals from Russia aged roughly 6 to 100 years. Each donor gave roughly 9.5 milliliters of peripheral blood, collected into EDTA-treated Vacutainer tubes. PBMCs were isolated by Ficoll-Paque density-gradient centrifugation, with at least 7 million obtained per sample. Total RNA, at least 6 micrograms per sample, was extracted from PBMCs with Trizol reagent. The percentages of naive CD45RAhigh/CD27high T cells were determined by flow cytometry on a PBMC aliquot from every donor. Trimming accounts for 3 bases at V and 1 base at J, while the number of junction bases matched to no gene is 9. The cysteine opens and the phenylalanine closes a CDR3 of 16 amino acids. The only DNA kept is the CDR3, 48 bases in frame from the first base. The germline V gene encodes CDR1 DFQATT and CDR2 SNEGSKA (reference sequence).

Sequencing used blood. The chain is encoded by TRBV20-1 joined to TRBJ2-4, and TRBD1 matches 7 of the central bases. The TCR was taken from a woman aged 18-29 years in good health. In nucleotide form, the sequence is TGCAGTGCTAGCGACCAACCGACAGGGGCCAAAAACATTCAGTACTTC. Its protein is CSASDQPTGAKNIQYF.